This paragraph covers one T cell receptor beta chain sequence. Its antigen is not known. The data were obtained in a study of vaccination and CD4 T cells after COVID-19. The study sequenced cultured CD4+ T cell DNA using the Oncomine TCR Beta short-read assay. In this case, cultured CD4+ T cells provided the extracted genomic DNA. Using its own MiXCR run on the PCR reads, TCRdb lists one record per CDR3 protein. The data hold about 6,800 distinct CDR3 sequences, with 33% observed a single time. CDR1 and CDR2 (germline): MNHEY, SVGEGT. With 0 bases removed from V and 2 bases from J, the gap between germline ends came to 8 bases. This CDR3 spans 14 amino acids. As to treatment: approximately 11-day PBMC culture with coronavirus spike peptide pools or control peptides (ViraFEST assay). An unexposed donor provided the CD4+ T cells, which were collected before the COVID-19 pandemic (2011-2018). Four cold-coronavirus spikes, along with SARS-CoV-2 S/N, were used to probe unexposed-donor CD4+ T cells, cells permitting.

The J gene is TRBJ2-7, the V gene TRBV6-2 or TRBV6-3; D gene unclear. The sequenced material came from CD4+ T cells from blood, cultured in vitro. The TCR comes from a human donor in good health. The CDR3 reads CASSYSILAYEQYF. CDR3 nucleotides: TGTGCCAGCAGTTACTCGATATTGGCCTACGAGCAGTACTTC.